The next 17 T cell receptor beta chains were all read from a single sample in a study of shared clonotypes between healthy human individuals. Measured with immunoSEQ multiplex PCR; TCRdb has only the in-frame clones, and not every one. Of around 330,000 clones in the sample, about 74% are singletons; the top ten hold 10%. The sample comprised memory CD4+ T cells sorted from blood. The subset here: CD45RA-negative fraction. The receptors come from a man aged 25 to 40 in good health.

This clone was seen a handful of times. The chain carries TRBV14 and TRBJ2-2; no firm D call. Per germline, CDR1 SGHDN and CDR2 FVKESK. The CDR3 is 15 amino acids. V was trimmed by 1 base and J by 1 base, leaving 7 bases between them. CDR3 loop: CASSQGSENTGELFF. CDR3 bases: TGTGCCAGCAGCCAAGGGTCGGAGAACACCGGGGAGCTGTTTTTT.

This clone was observed once. V usage is TRBV7-2 and J usage is TRBJ2-5, with TRBD1 identical over 7 bases. The CDR3 spans 13 residues. Germline V lookup: CDR1 SGHTA, CDR2 FQGNSA. V lost 5 bases to trimming and J lost 5 bases; unmatched junction nucleotides: 5. The CDR3 sequence is CASSVTGWETQYF. The CDR3 DNA sequence: TGTGCCAGCAGCGTGACAGGGTGGGAGACCCAGTACTTC. Drawing the rest from reference TRBV7-2 and TRBJ2-5, the complete variable domain is GAGVSQSPSNKVTEKGKDVELRCDPISGHTALYWYRQSLGQGLEFLIYFQGNSAPDKSGLPSDRFSAERTGGSVSTLTIQRTQQEDSAVYLCASSVTGWETQYFGPGTRLLVL.

The CDR3 bases are TGTGCCAGCTCACGGAACTTACAGGGGGGCGGAACGCTTTACGAGCAGTACTTC. Protein sequence: CASSRNLQGGGTLYEQYF. The genes are TRBV18 and TRBJ2-7; 8 bases are a match to TRBD1. The V and J ends lost 4 bases and 4 bases, in that order; junction bases with no gene match: 18. Germline values: CDR1 KGHSH, CDR2 LQKENI. The CDR3 is 18 residues long. The variable domain in full, completed from reference TRBV18 and TRBJ2-7, reads NAGVMQNPRHLVRRRGQEARLRCSPMKGHSHVYWYRQLPEEGLKFMVYLQKENIIDESGMPKERFSAEFPKEGPSILRIQQVVRGDSAAYFCASSRNLQGGGTLYEQYFGPGTRLTVT.

V gene TRBV6-1 combines with J gene TRBJ2-7; TRBD2 matches at 8 bases. The germline V gene encodes CDR1 MNHNS and CDR2 SASEGT. Trimming cost V 6 bases and J 2 bases; bases outside gene matches: 6. The CDR3 extends over 14 amino acids. CDR3 bases: TGTGCCAGCAGGAGGCAACTAGCGGCCTACGAGCAGTACTTC. Protein sequence: CASRRQLAAYEQYF.

This chain links TRBV5-5 with TRBJ2-5; a possible D gene is TRBD2 (5 bases). Germline lookup yields CDR1 SGHKS and CDR2 YYEKEE (reference sequence). The V and J ends lost 3 bases and 4 bases respectively, with 19 bases between them. The CDR3 is 16 residues long. The CDR3 nucleotides are TGTGCCAGCAGCTCAGAACTACTAGGTCGACGAGAGACCCAGTACTTC. Translating it yields CASSSELLGRRETQYF.

The genes are TRBV29-1 and TRBJ2-1; D unresolved. This CDR3 contains 14 residues. V lost 4 bases and J 0 bases, leaving 10 bases between the germline ends. Germline lookup yields CDR1 SQVTM and CDR2 ANQGSEA. The CDR3 DNA reads as TGCAGCGTTGGTAATCCCCCCTCCTACAATGAGCAGTTCTTC. Amino acid sequence: CSVGNPPSYNEQFF.

The V and J genes are TRBV11-2 and TRBJ2-1; 8 bases agree with TRBD2. CDR3 length equals 16 residues. The V and J ends lost 5 bases and 7 bases, in that order; junction bases with no gene match: 13. Germline lookup yields CDR1 SGHAT and CDR2 FQNNGV. CDR3 coding DNA: TGTGCCAGCAGCACCCAACCGGGACTAGACCGAAATGAGCAGTTCTTC. It translates to CASSTQPGLDRNEQFF.

This clone has at least ten counts. This sequence joins TRBV4-1 and TRBJ1-2; TRBD1 is a possible D gene (5 bases). The CDR3 extends over 13 amino acids. Germline loops: CDR1 MGHRA, CDR2 YSYEKL. Trimming pared 1 base from V and 7 bases from J, leaving 10 bases between. DNA of the CDR3: TGCGCCAGCAGCCAAGTGCGGGGCGCTGGCTACACCTTC. Protein sequence: CASSQVRGAGYTF.

The chain carries TRBV19 and TRBJ2-6; 8 positions agree with TRBD1. The CDR3 length is 15 residues. Germline V gives CDR1 LNHDA, CDR2 SQIVND (reference sequence). J lost 3 bases, V lost 5 bases, and 3 bases had no gene match. CDR3 in amino acids: CASSRQGYGANVLTF. CDR3 in DNA: TGTGCCAGTAGTCGACAGGGGTATGGGGCCAACGTCCTGACTTTC.

CDR3 coding DNA: TGTGCCAGCAGCCCCGACCATTGGGCTTTCTTT. Translating gives CASSPDHWAFF. The rearrangement links TRBV6-6 to TRBJ1-1; D unclear. Looked up from germline, CDR1 is MNHNY and CDR2 is SVGAGI (reference sequence). V lost 6 bases to trimming and J lost 11 bases, with 13 bases between them. This CDR3 has 11 residues.

The V call is TRBV28, the J call TRBJ2-5, with D unresolved. Deletions cut 6 bases from V and 5 bases from J, with 7 bases between. The germline V gene has CDR1 MDHEN and CDR2 SYDVKM. The CDR3 has 11 residues. CDR3 loop: CASSWSETQYF. The CDR3 coding sequence is TGTGCCAGCAGCTGGTCTGAGACCCAGTACTTC.

This chain links TRBV5-1 with TRBJ2-7; 8 nucleotides match TRBD1. J gave up 3 bases and V 4 bases, and 6 bases lay outside the gene matches. Germline assignment: CDR1 SGHRS and CDR2 YFSETQ. The length of the CDR3 is 14 residues. CDR3 region: CASSATGANYEQYF. The CDR3 DNA follows: TGCGCCAGCAGCGCGACAGGGGCGAACTACGAGCAGTACTTC.

The chain uses TRBV20-1 and TRBJ1-1, with D possibly matching TRBD1 (6 bases). Trimming removed 3 bases from V and 8 bases from J, with 7 bases in between. Germline loops: CDR1 DFQATT, CDR2 SNEGSKA (reference sequence). This CDR3 comprises 10 residues. The CDR3 nucleotides read TGCAGTGCTAGTGGGACAGAAGCTTTCTTT. Protein sequence: CSASGTEAFF.

The chain couples TRBV19 to TRBJ1-5; 9 nucleotides align to TRBD1. The junction had 5 bases not matched to a gene; V was cut back by 6 bases and J by 2 bases. The length of the CDR3 is 15 residues. Germline V gives CDR1 LNHDA, CDR2 SQIVND (reference sequence). Here the CDR3 reads CASRDTGGGNQPQHF. Here the CDR3 DNA reads TGTGCCAGTAGGGATACAGGGGGCGGCAATCAGCCCCAGCATTTT. Full variable domain (missing parts from reference TRBV19 and TRBJ1-5): DGGITQSPKYLFRKEGQNVTLSCEQNLNHDAMYWYRQDPGQGLRLIYYSQIVNDFQKGDIAEGYSVSREKKESFPLTVTSAQKNPTAFYLCASRDTGGGNQPQHFGDGTRLSIL.

The chain carries TRBV20-1 and TRBJ2-7, with TRBD1 as a possible D gene (5 bases). Looked up from germline, CDR1 is DFQATT and CDR2 is SNEGSKA (reference sequence). Trimming took 6 bases from V and 2 from J, leaving 8 bases between them. The CDR3 contains 11 residues. Here the CDR3 DNA reads TGCAGTGCACCCAGGGCCTACGAGCAGTACTTC. Amino acids: CSAPRAYEQYF.

The rearrangement links TRBV20-1 to TRBJ2-5; D is uncertain. Germline-derived CDR1 and CDR2 are DFQATT and SNEGSKA (reference sequence). The CDR3 sequence is 11 residues long. Trimming removed 6 bases at V and 5 bases at J, with 10 bases between. The CDR3 here is CSARASETQYF. CDR3 in DNA: TGCAGTGCCCGGGCGTCGGAGACCCAGTACTTC.

This clone showed up just a few times. This chain uses TRBV5-5 with TRBJ2-1; TRBD1 matches 8 bases. Germline trimming cut 5 bases from V and 7 bases from J; bases unmatched to any gene: 11. Germline V gene sequence: CDR1 SGHKS, CDR2 YYEKEE (reference sequence). The CDR3 runs 15 residues. CDR3 sequence reads: CASSPGVRGLNEQFF. In DNA, the CDR3 is TGTGCCAGCAGTCCGGGCGTCAGGGGGCTAAATGAGCAGTTCTTC.